This TCR beta chain was found in a study of blood T cell repertoires in COVID-19. Study-level background: Italy, Spain and the United States were the sources of the convalescent and acute COVID-19 samples. The cDNA or gDNA used as material had been derived from T cells, B-cell-depleted T cells, or PBMCs.

The CDR3 is made up of 16 amino acids. V shed 6 bases and J 0 bases; nucleotides not matched to a gene: 6. Germline V gene lookup returns CDR1 MDHEN and CDR2 SYDVKM. Authors' methods: It was from reference gene primer amplification that nucleated cell counts were estimated. Repertoires were generated with immunoSEQ multiplex PCR, while TCRdb's copy carries only in-frame clones and drops some. D and trimming come from the DNA, and the V and J calls and clone size come from that table. This sample carries approximately 270,000 clones, 91% of them seen once, and the ten largest clones take about 3%. J is TRBJ2-2 and V is TRBV28; 8 bases are a match to TRBD2. This sequence originates from a man in his forties or fifties who had been exposed to COVID-19. Sequences were obtained from PBMCs or T cells enriched from blood (not recorded which). The CDR3 bases are TGTGCCAGCAGCCCCGGGGGGGGAGCGAACACCGGGGAGCTGTTTTTT. Amino acid sequence: CASSPGGGANTGELFF.